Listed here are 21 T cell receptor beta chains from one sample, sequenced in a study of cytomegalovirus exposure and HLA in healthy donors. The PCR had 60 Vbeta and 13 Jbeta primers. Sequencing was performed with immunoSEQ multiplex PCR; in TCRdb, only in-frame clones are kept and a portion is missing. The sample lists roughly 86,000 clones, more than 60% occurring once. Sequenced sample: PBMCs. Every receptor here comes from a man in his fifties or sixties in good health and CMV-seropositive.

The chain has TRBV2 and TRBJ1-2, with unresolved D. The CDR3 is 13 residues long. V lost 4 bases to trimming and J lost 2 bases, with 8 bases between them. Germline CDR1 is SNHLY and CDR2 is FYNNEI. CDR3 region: CASSVTDNYGYTF. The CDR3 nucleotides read TGTGCCAGCAGTGTAACAGACAACTATGGCTACACCTTC.

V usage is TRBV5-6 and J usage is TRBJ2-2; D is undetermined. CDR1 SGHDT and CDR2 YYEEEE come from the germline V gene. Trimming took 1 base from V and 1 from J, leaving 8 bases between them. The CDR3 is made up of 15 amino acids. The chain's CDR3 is CASSLLPGNTGELFF. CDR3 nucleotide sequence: TGTGCCAGCAGCTTGCTACCAGGGAACACCGGGGAGCTGTTTTTT.

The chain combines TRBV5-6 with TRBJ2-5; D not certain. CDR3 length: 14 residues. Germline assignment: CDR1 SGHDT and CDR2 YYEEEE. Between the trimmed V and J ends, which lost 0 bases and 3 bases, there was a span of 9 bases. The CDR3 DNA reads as TGTGCCAGCAGCTTGGTTGCGGCGAAAGAGACCCAGTACTTC. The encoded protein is CASSLVAAKETQYF. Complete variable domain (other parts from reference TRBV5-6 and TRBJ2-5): DAGVTQSPTHLIKTRGQQVTLRCSPKSGHDTVSWYQQALGQGPQFIFQYYEEEERQRGNFPDRFSGHQFPNYSSELNVNALLLGDSALYLCASSLVAAKETQYFGPGTRLLVL.

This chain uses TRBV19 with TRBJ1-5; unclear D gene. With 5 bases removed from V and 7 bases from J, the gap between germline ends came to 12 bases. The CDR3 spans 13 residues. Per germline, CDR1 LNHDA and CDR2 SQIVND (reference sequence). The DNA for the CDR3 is TGTGCCAGTAGTGTTCCGGGAGGGCAGCCCCAGCATTTT. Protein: CASSVPGGQPQHF.

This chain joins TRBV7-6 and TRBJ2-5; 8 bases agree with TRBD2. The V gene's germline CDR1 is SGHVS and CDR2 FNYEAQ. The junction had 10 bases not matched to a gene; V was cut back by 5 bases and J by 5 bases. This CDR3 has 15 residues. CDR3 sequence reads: CASSPSGGGGETQYF. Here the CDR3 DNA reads TGTGCCAGCAGCCCCTCGGGGGGGGGCGGCGAGACCCAGTACTTC.

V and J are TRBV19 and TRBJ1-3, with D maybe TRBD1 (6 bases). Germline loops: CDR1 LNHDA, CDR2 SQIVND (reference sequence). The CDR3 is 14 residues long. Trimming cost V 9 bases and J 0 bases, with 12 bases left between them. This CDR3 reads CASQTGSSGNTIYF. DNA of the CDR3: TGTGCCAGCCAAACAGGGTCCTCTGGAAACACCATATATTTT. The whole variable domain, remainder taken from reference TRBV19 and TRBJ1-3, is DGGITQSPKYLFRKEGQNVTLSCEQNLNHDAMYWYRQDPGQGLRLIYYSQIVNDFQKGDIAEGYSVSREKKESFPLTVTSAQKNPTAFYLCASQTGSSGNTIYFGEGSWLTVV.

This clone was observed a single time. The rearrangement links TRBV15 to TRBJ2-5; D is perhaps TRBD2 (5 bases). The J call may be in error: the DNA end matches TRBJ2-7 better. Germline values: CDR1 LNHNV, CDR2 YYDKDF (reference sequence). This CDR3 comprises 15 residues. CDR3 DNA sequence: TGTGCCACCAGCAGGGTGGTGGACTCCTCCTACGAGCAGTACTTC. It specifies CATSRVVDSSYEQYF.

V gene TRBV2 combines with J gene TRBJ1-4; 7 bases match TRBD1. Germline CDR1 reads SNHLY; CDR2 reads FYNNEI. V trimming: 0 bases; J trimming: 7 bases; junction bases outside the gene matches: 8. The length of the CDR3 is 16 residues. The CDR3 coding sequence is TGTGCCAGCAGTGAAGCTTTACAGGGGTTCGGTGAAAAACTGTTTTTT. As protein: CASSEALQGFGEKLFF.

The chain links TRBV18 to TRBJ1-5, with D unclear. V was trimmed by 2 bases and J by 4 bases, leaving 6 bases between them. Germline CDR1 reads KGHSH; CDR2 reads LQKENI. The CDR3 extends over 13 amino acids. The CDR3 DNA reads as TGTGCCAGCTCACCAGGGCGAAATCAGCCCCAGCATTTT. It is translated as CASSPGRNQPQHF.

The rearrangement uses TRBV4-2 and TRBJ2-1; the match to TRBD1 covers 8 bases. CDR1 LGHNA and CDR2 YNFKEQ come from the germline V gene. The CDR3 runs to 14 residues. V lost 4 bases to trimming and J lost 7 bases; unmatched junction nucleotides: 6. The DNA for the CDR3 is TGTGCCAGCAGCCTCGAGGACAGGGAAAATGAGCAGTTCTTC. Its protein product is CASSLEDRENEQFF.

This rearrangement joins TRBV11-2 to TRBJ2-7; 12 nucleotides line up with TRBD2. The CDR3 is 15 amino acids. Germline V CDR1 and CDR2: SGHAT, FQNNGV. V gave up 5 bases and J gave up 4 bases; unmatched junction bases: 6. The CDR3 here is CASSESSGGAYEQYF. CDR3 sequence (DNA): TGTGCCAGCAGCGAATCTAGCGGGGGGGCTTACGAGCAGTACTTC.

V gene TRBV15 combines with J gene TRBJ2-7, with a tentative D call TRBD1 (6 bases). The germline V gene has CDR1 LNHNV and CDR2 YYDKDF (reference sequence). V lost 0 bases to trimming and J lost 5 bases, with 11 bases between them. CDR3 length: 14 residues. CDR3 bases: TGTGCCACCAGCAGAGATACCAGGGGCCACGAGCAGTACTTC. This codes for CATSRDTRGHEQYF.

The CDR3 loop reads CASKQGSYGYTF. In nucleotides, the CDR3 is TGTGCCAGCAAACAGGGGAGCTATGGCTACACCTTC. This chain joins TRBV28 and TRBJ1-2, with 7 bases that match TRBD1. J gave up 4 bases and V 7 bases, and 3 bases lay outside the gene matches. This CDR3 has 12 residues. Germline lookup yields CDR1 MDHEN and CDR2 SYDVKM.

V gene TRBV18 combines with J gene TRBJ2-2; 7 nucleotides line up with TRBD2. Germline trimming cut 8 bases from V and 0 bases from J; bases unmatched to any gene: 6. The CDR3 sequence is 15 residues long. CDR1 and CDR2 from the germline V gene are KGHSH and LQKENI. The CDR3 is CASVSGGANTGELFF. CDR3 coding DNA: TGTGCCAGCGTCTCGGGAGGCGCGAACACCGGGGAGCTGTTTTTT.

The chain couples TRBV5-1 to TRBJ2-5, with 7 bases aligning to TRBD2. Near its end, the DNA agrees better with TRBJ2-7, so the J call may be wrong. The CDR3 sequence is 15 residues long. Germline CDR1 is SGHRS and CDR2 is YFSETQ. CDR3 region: CASSSETGGSYEQYF. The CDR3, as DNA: TGCGCCAGCAGCTCGGAAACGGGGGGTTCCTACGAGCAGTACTTC.

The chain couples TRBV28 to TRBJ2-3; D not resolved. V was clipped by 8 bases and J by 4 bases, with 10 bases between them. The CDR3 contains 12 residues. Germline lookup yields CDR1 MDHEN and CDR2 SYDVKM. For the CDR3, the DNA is TGTGCCAGCTGGCGGTACCCAGATACGCAGTATTTT. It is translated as CASWRYPDTQYF.

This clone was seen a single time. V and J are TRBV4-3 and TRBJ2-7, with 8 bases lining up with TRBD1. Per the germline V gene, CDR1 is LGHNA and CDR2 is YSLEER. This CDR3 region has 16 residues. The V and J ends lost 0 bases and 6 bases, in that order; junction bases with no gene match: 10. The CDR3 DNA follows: TGCGCCAGCAGCCAAGATTGGGTGGACAGGGCAGGCGAGCAGTACTTC. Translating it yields CASSQDWVDRAGEQYF.

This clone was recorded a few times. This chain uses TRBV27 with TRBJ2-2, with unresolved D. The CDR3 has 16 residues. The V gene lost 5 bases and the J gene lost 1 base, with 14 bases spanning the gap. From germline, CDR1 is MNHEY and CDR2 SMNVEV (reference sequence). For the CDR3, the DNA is TGTGCCAGCAGTCTGCTCGTAGCTCGGAACACCGGGGAGCTGTTTTTT. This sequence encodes CASSLLVARNTGELFF.

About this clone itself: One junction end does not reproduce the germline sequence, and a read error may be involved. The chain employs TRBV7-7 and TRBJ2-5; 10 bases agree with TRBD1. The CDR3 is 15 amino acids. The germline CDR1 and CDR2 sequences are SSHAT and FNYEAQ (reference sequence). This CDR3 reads CASSPGQGYQETQYF. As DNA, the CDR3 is TGTGCTAGCAGCCCGGGACAGGGGTACCAAGAGACCCAGTACTTC.

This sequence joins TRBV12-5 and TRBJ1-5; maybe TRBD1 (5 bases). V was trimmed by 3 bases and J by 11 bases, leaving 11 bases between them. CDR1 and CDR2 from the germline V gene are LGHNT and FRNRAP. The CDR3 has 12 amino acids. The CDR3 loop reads CASGFPGGTQHF. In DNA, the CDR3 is TGTGCTAGTGGTTTCCCCGGGGGGACCCAGCATTTT.

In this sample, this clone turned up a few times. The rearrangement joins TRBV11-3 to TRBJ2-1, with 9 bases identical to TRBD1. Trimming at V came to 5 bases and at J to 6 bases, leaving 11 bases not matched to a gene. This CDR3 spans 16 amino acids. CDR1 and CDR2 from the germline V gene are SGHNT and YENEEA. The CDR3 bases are TGTGCCAGCAGCCCACACAGGGGGCGTTTGGTCAATGAGCAGTTCTTC. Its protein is CASSPHRGRLVNEQFF.